This T cell receptor beta chain stems from a study of blood T cell repertoires in COVID-19. Study at large: Spain, Italy and the United States supplied samples that represented acute and convalescent COVID-19. Sources were T cells, B-cell-depleted T cells, or PBMCs; the material itself was cDNA or gDNA.

This study enrolled people aged 18 to 89 from approximately 25 US geographic areas. Cohorts were based on clinical histories the participants reported. Profiled with immunoSEQ multiplex PCR; TCRdb holds only in-frame clones, not every one. This sample has 110,000 to 150,000 clones, with just under 85% found just once. The CDR3 spans 18 residues. Unmatched junction bases numbered 14, after V lost 4 bases and J lost 1 base. Germline V gene data show CDR1 as SGHRS and CDR2 as YFSETQ. This TCR was sampled from a woman aged 40-49 years who had recovered from COVID-19. The sample consisted of PBMCs or T cells enriched from blood (not recorded which). The chain carries TRBV5-1 and TRBJ2-5; 9 bases match TRBD2. The CDR3 loop reads CASSPGGSSGIAQETQYF. In nucleotides, the CDR3 is TGCGCCAGCAGCCCGGGGGGCTCTAGCGGGATCGCCCAAGAGACCCAGTACTTC. Based on the CDR3 plus reference TRBV5-1 and TRBJ2-5, the full variable domain is KAGVTQTPRYLIKTRGQQVTLSCSPISGHRSVSWYQQTPGQGLQFLFEYFSETQRNKGNFPGRFSGRQFSNSRSEMNVSTLELGDSALYLCASSPGGSSGIAQETQYFGPGTRLLVL.